A selection of T cell receptor beta chains follows, all from one sample in a study of T cells in narcolepsy. Assay used: immunoSEQ multiplex PCR; TCRdb lists only in-frame clones, some missing. The sample lists about 32,000 clones; roughly 80% were seen once. The specimen was memory (CD45RA-) CD4+ T cells from blood. These receptors were taken from a human donor in good health. Each CDR3 is given with its conserved first and last residue. Fields, in order: clone size, V gene, D gene, J gene, CDR3 protein, CDR3 DNA. A D gene is named only where the DNA matches it firmly. Some rows have no size entry. The others give once, few or many, or a class for an expanded clone.

-,TRBV9,TRBD2,TRBJ2-3,CASSGVAGAITDTQYF,TGTGCCAGCAGCGGAGTAGCGGGAGCCATCACAGATACGCAGTATTTT
-,TRBV7-2,-,TRBJ2-1,CASSLVVRNNEQFF,TGTGCCAGCAGCTTAGTAGTTCGTAACAATGAGCAGTTCTTC
-,TRBV6-1,TRBD2,TRBJ2-3,CASSDDSGVAGGPADTQYF,TGTGCCAGCAGTGACGACTCAGGTGTAGCGGGAGGGCCGGCAGATACGCAGTATTTT
-,TRBV6-5,-,TRBJ1-1,CASSPRGINTEAFF,TGTGCCAGCAGTCCCCGAGGAATTAACACTGAAGCTTTCTTT
-,TRBV27,TRBD1,TRBJ1-4,CASRPRGLEKLFF,TGTGCCAGCAGACCTAGGGGGCTGGAAAAACTGTTTTTT
-,TRBV2,TRBD1,TRBJ1-1,CARGTGGNAEAFF,TGTGCCAGGGGGACAGGGGGCAACGCTGAAGCTTTCTTT
-,TRBV11-3,-,TRBJ2-5,CASSLTGLGLKETQYF,TGTGCCAGCAGCTTGACAGGTTTAGGGCTCAAAGAGACCCAGTACTTC
-,TRBV5-1,-,TRBJ1-1,CASSLAAANTEAFF,TGCGCCAGCAGCTTGGCGGCAGCGAACACTGAAGCTTTCTTT
-,TRBV7-9,TRBD2,TRBJ2-3,CASSLAGVIADTQYF,TGTGCCAGCAGCTTGGCGGGAGTAATTGCAGATACGCAGTATTTT
-,TRBV13,-,TRBJ2-1,CASSPQTRGANEQFF,TGTGCCAGCAGCCCCCAGACTCGGGGCGCAAATGAGCAGTTCTTC
-,TRBV6-6,-,TRBJ2-1,CATSRDFSYNEQFF,TGTGCCACCTCCCGGGACTTCTCCTACAATGAGCAGTTCTTC
-,TRBV5-1,TRBD1,TRBJ2-2,CASSLSLDRGTGELFF,TGCGCCAGCAGCCTCTCACTCGACAGGGGGACCGGGGAGCTGTTTTTT
-,TRBV7-9,-,TRBJ1-2,CASSLVWEGLYTF,TGTGCCAGCAGCTTAGTCTGGGAAGGCCTCTACACCTTC
-,TRBV11-2,-,TRBJ1-1,CASSPQAKLDTEAFF,TGTGCCAGCAGCCCCCAGGCTAAGTTGGACACTGAAGCTTTCTTT
-,TRBV6-4,-,TRBJ1-5,CASSDSPGGPQHF,TGTGCCAGCAGTGACTCCCCTGGGGGGCCCCAGCATTTT
-,TRBV5-4,-,TRBJ2-2,CASSLGSLTGELFF,TGTGCCAGCAGCTTAGGCTCACTCACCGGGGAGCTGTTTTTT
-,TRBV2,TRBD1,TRBJ2-7,CASSAQGSSYEQYF,TGTGCCAGCAGCGCACAGGGGTCCTCCTACGAGCAGTACTTC
-,TRBV7-9,TRBD1,TRBJ2-1,CASSGTGDYEQFF,TGTGCCAGCAGCGGGACAGGGGACTATGAGCAGTTCTTC
-,TRBV7-7,-,TRBJ2-2,CASSLAERSGELFF,TGTGCCAGCAGCTTAGCGGAGAGGTCCGGGGAGCTGTTTTTT
-,TRBV6-5,TRBD1,TRBJ2-7,CASNPNRGPYEQYF,TGTGCCAGCAACCCCAACAGGGGTCCCTACGAGCAGTACTTC
-,TRBV25-1,-,TRBJ1-2,CASTRGGSNYGYTF,TGTGCCAGCACCCGCGGAGGTTCTAACTATGGCTACACCTTC
-,TRBV11-3,TRBD1,TRBJ2-7,CASSRHSRAQGADEQYF,TGTGCCAGCAGCCGACATTCCCGCGCGCAGGGGGCTGACGAGCAGTACTTC
-,TRBV4-2,-,TRBJ2-3,CASSQGESTDTQYF,TGTGCCAGCAGCCAAGGAGAGAGCACAGATACGCAGTATTTT
-,TRBV4-2,-,TRBJ1-1,CASSPGDGRNTEAFF,TGTGCCAGCAGCCCAGGGGACGGACGGAACACTGAAGCTTTCTTT
-,TRBV10-2,-,TRBJ1-3,CASQPGDTIYF,TGCGCCAGCCAACCAGGGGACACCATATATTTT
-,TRBV14,-,TRBJ2-2,CASSQEVDGTATGELFF,TGTGCCAGCAGCCAAGAAGTGGACGGGACCGCCACCGGGGAGCTGTTTTTT
once,TRBV9,-,TRBJ2-3,CASSVGVREDRDTQYF,TGTGCCAGCAGCGTAGGAGTCCGGGAAGATCGGGATACGCAGTATTTT
-,TRBV2,-,TRBJ1-1,CATQPWGNTEAFF,TGTGCCACCCAACCTTGGGGGAACACTGAAGCTTTCTTT
-,TRBV15,-,TRBJ2-7,CATSRDRIGEQYF,TGTGCCACCAGCAGAGATCGGATTGGTGAGCAGTACTTC
-,TRBV10-2,-,TRBJ1-2,CASSGGFNRDYGYTF,TGCGCCAGCAGTGGTGGGTTCAACCGGGATTATGGCTACACCTTC
few,TRBV2,-,TRBJ1-3,CASTQGNSGNTMYF,TGTGCCAGCACCCAGGGGAACTCTGGAAACACCATGTATTTT
-,TRBV4-1,-,TRBJ1-2,CASSQGGGYGYTF,TGCGCCAGCAGCCAGGGAGGGGGCTATGGCTACACCTTC
once,TRBV9,-,TRBJ1-4,CASSVDVGNNEKLFF,TGTGCCAGCAGCGTAGATGTAGGGAATAATGAAAAACTGTTTTTT
-,TRBV5-1,-,TRBJ1-6,CASSLVSVSSPLHF,TGCGCCAGCAGCTTGGTGTCAGTTTCTTCACCCCTCCACTTT
-,TRBV9,TRBD1,TRBJ2-5,CASSVGQGAGKETQYF,TGTGCCAGCAGCGTAGGGCAGGGGGCGGGGAAGGAGACCCAGTACTTC
few,TRBV2,TRBD1,TRBJ1-5,CATIRDRVPNQPQHF,TGTGCCACCATCCGGGACAGGGTTCCTAATCAGCCCCAGCATTTT